This T cell receptor (beta chain) comes out of a study of shared clonotypes between healthy human individuals. Study-wide context: Per-donor plates numbered three CD4 naive, three CD4 memory, two CD8 naive and one CD8 memory.

A CD45RA-negative memory subset and a CD45RA+ naive subset were separated from the CD4+ cells. The ends were cut back, 1 base at V and 0 bases at J, with 9 bases in the middle. The germline CDR1 and CDR2 sequences are SQVTM and ANQGSEA. The CDR3 runs to 14 residues. In the sorted-subset replicate PCRs, 200 ng DNA, 25,000 to 30,000 T cell genomes, was used. Sequencing used immunoSEQ multiplex PCR; TCRdb keeps in-frame clones, though not all of them. The sample holds approximately 2.5 million clones; roughly 93% are singletons and the top ten take about 0.34%. This receptor was identified in a man aged 18 to 35 in good health. Some clones in this sample may be carry-over from other donors' samples. The chain has TRBV29-1 and TRBJ1-1; TRBD1 might be the D (6 bases). Sequencing was performed on naive CD4+ T cells from PBMCs. Regarding subset: CD45RA+ positively selected. The CDR3, as DNA: TGCAGCGTTGAAGGGAGGGGGTTGAACACTGAAGCTTTCTTT. It encodes CSVEGRGLNTEAFF.